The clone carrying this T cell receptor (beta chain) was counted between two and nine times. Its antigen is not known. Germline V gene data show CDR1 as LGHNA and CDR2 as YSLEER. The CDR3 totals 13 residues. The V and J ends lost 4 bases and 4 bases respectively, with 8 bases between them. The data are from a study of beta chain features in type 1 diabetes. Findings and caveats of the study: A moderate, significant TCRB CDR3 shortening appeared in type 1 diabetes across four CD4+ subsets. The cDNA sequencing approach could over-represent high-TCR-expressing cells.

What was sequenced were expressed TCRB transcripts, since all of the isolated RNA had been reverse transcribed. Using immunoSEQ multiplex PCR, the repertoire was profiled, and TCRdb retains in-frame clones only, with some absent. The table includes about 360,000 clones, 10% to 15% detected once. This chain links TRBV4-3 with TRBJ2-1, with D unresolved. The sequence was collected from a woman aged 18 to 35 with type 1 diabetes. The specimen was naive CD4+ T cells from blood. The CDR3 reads CASSPVLYNEQFF. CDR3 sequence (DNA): TGCGCCAGCAGCCCCGTTTTGTACAATGAGCAGTTCTTC.